The count of the clone carrying this T cell receptor beta chain is one. The target antigen is unknown. The PCR ran on 60 Vbeta and 13 Jbeta primers. Profiled with immunoSEQ multiplex PCR; TCRdb holds only in-frame clones, not every one. The sample lists some 71,000 clones, approximately 70% seen once, with roughly 10% in the top ten. V lost 5 bases to trimming and J lost 13 bases, with 17 bases between them. This CDR3 has 12 residues. The germline CDR1 and CDR2 sequences are MNHEY and SMNVEV (reference sequence). This sample was taken from a study of cytomegalovirus exposure and HLA in healthy donors. Broader study findings: Through in vitro validation, three CMV-associated chains were shown to be specific for CMV antigens.

Source material: PBMCs. The chain links TRBV27 to TRBJ1-2; no reliable D call. This clonotype was obtained from a woman aged 50 to 65 in good health and CMV-seropositive. The CDR3 sequence: CASSIPQWAPTF. DNA for the CDR3: TGTGCCAGCAGTATCCCCCAATGGGCACCCACCTTC.